This T cell receptor beta chain was recorded in a study of blood T cell repertoires in COVID-19. Study details: Italy, Spain and the United States were the sources of the convalescent and acute COVID-19 samples. From T cells, B-cell-depleted T cells, or PBMCs came the material, which was cDNA or gDNA.

The authors' processing: Reference gene primer amplification in the assay estimated nucleated cell counts. Sequencing used immunoSEQ multiplex PCR; TCRdb keeps in-frame clones, though not all of them. That table gives V, J and clone size, and the DNA gave D and trimming. Of 100,000 to 120,000 clones in the sample, 60% to 80% are singletons; the top ten hold around 15%. CDR3 length equals 17 residues. CDR1 is WSHSY and CDR2 is SAAADI in the germline V gene. Germline trimming cut 8 bases from V and 4 bases from J; bases unmatched to any gene: 8. The material sequenced was peripheral blood. The source is a woman aged 80 or older with active or convalescent COVID-19. The V gene is TRBV10-2, the J gene TRBJ2-6; 13 nucleotides agree with TRBD2. The CDR3 region has the DNA TGCGCCAGCGGAGGACTAGCGGGAGCATCGGGGGCCAACGTCCTGACTTTC. This gives the protein CASGGLAGASGANVLTF.